One and the same sample provided the 22 T cell receptor beta chains below, sequenced in a study of Ad26.COV2.S vaccination and SARS-CoV-2 variants. Treatment: about 20 received Ad26.COV2.S at low or high dose, single or two shots; about 5 received placebo; per-sample allocation not given. Material that was analyzed had been drawn on day 63 after the first vaccine or placebo injection. Libraries were prepared by immunoSEQ multiplex PCR; TCRdb keeps only in-frame clonotypes and omits some of them. The sample lists about 350,000 clones, around nine tenths occurring once. Sequenced material: peripheral blood, taken in a trial of Ad26.COV2.S vaccine versus placebo. The receptors stem from a person between 18 and 65 years old who received the Ad26.COV2.S COVID-19 vaccine or a placebo.

The V call is TRBV28, the J call TRBJ2-7; D assignment may be TRBD1 or TRBD2 (5 bases each). V lost 3 bases to trimming and J lost 2 bases, with 17 bases between them. The CDR3 consists of 16 residues. In germline, CDR1 is MDHEN, CDR2 SYDVKM. DNA for the CDR3: TGTGCCAGCAGTTTCCGGGGCCAGCACCTCCCCTACGAGCAGTACTTC. This gives the protein CASSFRGQHLPYEQYF.

The V gene is TRBV7-9, the J gene TRBJ2-3; 10 bases agree with TRBD2. The CDR3 extends over 16 amino acids. Germline lookup yields CDR1 SEHNR and CDR2 FQNEAQ (reference sequence). V lost 5 bases to trimming and J lost 0 bases; unmatched junction nucleotides: 5. DNA for the CDR3: TGTGCCAGCAGCACGGGACTAGCGATGAGCACAGATACGCAGTATTTT. This translates into CASSTGLAMSTDTQYF.

The chain joins TRBV5-3 to TRBJ1-2, with D hard to call. TRBV5-3 is an ORF; its function is uncertain. The CDR3 is 16 amino acids. Trimming stripped 4 bases from V and 4 bases from J, with 20 bases between. As DNA, the CDR3 is TGTGCCAGAAGCCCGAACCGGGTACCAATCACCTATGGCTACACCTTC. Its protein product is CARSPNRVPITYGYTF.

The CDR3 loop is CASSVGQHNEKLFF. The CDR3 region has the DNA TGTGCCAGCAGCGTAGGACAGCATAATGAAAAACTGTTTTTT. V and J are TRBV9 and TRBJ1-4; TRBD1 is a possible D gene (5 bases). Germline V gene sequence: CDR1 SGDLS, CDR2 YYNGEE. V was shortened by 0 bases and J by 4 bases, with 7 bases between the two germline ends. The CDR3 runs to 14 residues. Supplemented by reference TRBV9 and TRBJ1-4, the full variable domain reads DSGVTQTPKHLITATGQRVTLRCSPRSGDLSVYWYQQSLDQGLQFLIQYYNGEERAKGNILERFSAQQFPDLHSELNLSSLELGDSALYFCASSVGQHNEKLFFGSGTQLSVL.

This clone showed up just once. The chain recombines TRBV27 with TRBJ1-1; D remains unclear. With 5 bases removed from V and 1 base from J, the gap between germline ends came to 14 bases. CDR1 is MNHEY, CDR2 SMNVEV, per germline (reference sequence). CDR3 length: 15 residues. Here the CDR3 DNA reads TGTGCCAGCAGTGAGCCCACAATCCAGAACACTGAAGCTTTCTTT. Its protein product is CASSEPTIQNTEAFF.

This sequence joins TRBV5-1 and TRBJ1-6; D is undetermined. This CDR3 spans 13 amino acids. CDR1 SGHRS and CDR2 YFSETQ come from the germline V gene. Trimming removed 4 bases at V and 7 bases at J, with 9 bases between. Here the CDR3 reads CASSRGGNSPLHF. The CDR3 DNA follows: TGCGCCAGCAGCCGGGGAGGGAATTCACCCCTCCACTTT.

The V call is TRBV28, the J call TRBJ2-1, with 10 bases aligning to TRBD2. V gave up 5 bases and J gave up 2 bases; unmatched junction bases: 3. The CDR3 has 15 residues. Germline CDR1 is MDHEN and CDR2 is SYDVKM. CDR3 sequence: CASSPAGGTYNEQFF. CDR3 nucleotides: TGTGCCAGCAGTCCAGCGGGAGGGACCTACAATGAGCAGTTCTTC.

This chain uses TRBV5-1 with TRBJ1-1; maybe TRBD1 (5 bases). The germline V gene has CDR1 SGHRS and CDR2 YFSETQ. This CDR3 has 18 amino acids. Deletions cut 4 bases from V and 0 bases from J, with 22 bases between. CDR3 residues: CASSTGPHWDPMNTEAFF. The CDR3 bases are TGCGCCAGCAGCACAGGCCCCCACTGGGACCCTATGAACACTGAAGCTTTCTTT.

V and J are TRBV2 and TRBJ1-4; tentative D call: TRBD1 (6 bases). The CDR3 consists of 16 residues. Germline loops: CDR1 SNHLY, CDR2 FYNNEI. V lost 8 bases and J lost 1, with 17 bases in between. This chain's CDR3 is CASDSDKTGTNEKLFF. The DNA of the CDR3 is TGTGCCAGCGATTCGGACAAGACAGGAACTAATGAAAAACTGTTTTTT.

The rearrangement links TRBV4-2 to TRBJ2-5; D ambiguous. The V gene lost 0 bases and the J gene lost 2 bases, with 10 bases spanning the gap. CDR3 length: 15 residues. The germline V gene has CDR1 LGHNA and CDR2 YNFKEQ. The CDR3 region has the DNA TGTGCCAGCAGCCAAGATCCTACGGAACAAGAGACCCAGTACTTC. This encodes CASSQDPTEQETQYF.

The chain links TRBV28 to TRBJ1-5; 10 positions agree with TRBD1. The CDR3 runs 14 residues. Germline lookup yields CDR1 MDHEN and CDR2 SYDVKM. The junction had 1 base not matched to a gene; V was cut back by 3 bases and J by 5 bases. CDR3 protein: CASSFGTGDQPQHF. CDR3 coding DNA: TGTGCCAGCAGTTTTGGGACAGGGGATCAGCCCCAGCATTTT.

In its sample, this clone was seen once. The rearrangement uses TRBV28 and TRBJ2-1; 10 bases map to TRBD2. The V gene's germline CDR1 is MDHEN and CDR2 SYDVKM. This CDR3 spans 15 amino acids. V was clipped by 6 bases and J by 4 bases; unmatched bases: 6. The CDR3 protein is CASSATSGVYNEQFF. The CDR3 DNA reads as TGTGCCAGCAGCGCTACTAGCGGGGTTTACAATGAGCAGTTCTTC.

This clone appeared once. This chain uses TRBV19 with TRBJ2-5, with D possibly being TRBD1 (5 bases). The V end lost 5 bases, the J end lost 0 bases, and 10 bases lay between the germline ends. Germline V gives CDR1 LNHDA, CDR2 SQIVND (reference sequence). The CDR3 runs 14 residues. CDR3 residues: CASSVRQHQETQYF. CDR3 coding DNA: TGTGCCAGTAGTGTTCGACAGCACCAAGAGACCCAGTACTTC.

The gene calls are TRBV28 and TRBJ2-2; 15 bases map to TRBD2. J was trimmed by 3 bases and V by 6 bases; bases with no gene match: 5. CDR3 length equals 17 residues. Germline-derived CDR1 and CDR2 are MDHEN and SYDVKM. The CDR3 loop reads CASSPGLAGGDTGELFF. CDR3 DNA sequence: TGTGCCAGCAGCCCGGGACTAGCGGGAGGAGACACCGGGGAGCTGTTTTTT. Together with reference TRBV28 and TRBJ2-2, the CDR3 gives the full variable domain: DVKVTQSSRYLVKRTGEKVFLECVQDMDHENMFWYRQDPGLGLRLIYFSYDVKMKEKGDIPEGYSVSREKKERFSLILESASTNQTSMYLCASSPGLAGGDTGELFFGEGSRLTVL.

The sample holds one count of this clone. This chain joins TRBV2 and TRBJ1-5; D unclear. Trimming left V 6 bases short and J 3 bases short, with 6 bases between. This CDR3 spans 12 amino acids. Germline V lookup: CDR1 SNHLY, CDR2 FYNNEI. CDR3 in amino acids: CASRTPNQPQHF. The CDR3 nucleotides are TGTGCCAGCAGGACGCCCAATCAGCCCCAGCATTTT.

V gene TRBV3-1 (or the pseudogene TRBV3-2) combines with J gene TRBJ1-3, with TRBD1 identical over 7 bases. The CDR3 covers 13 residues. V dropped 4 bases and J dropped 8; count of bases not matched to a gene: 5. CDR1 and CDR2 (germline): LGHDT, YNNKEL (reference sequence). The CDR3 protein is CASSPRQGDTIYF. CDR3 DNA: TGTGCCAGCAGCCCTCGACAGGGAGACACCATATATTTT.

The genes are TRBV30 and TRBJ1-6, with unresolved D. With 3 bases removed from V and 6 bases from J, the gap between germline ends came to 15 bases. CDR3 length equals 15 residues. From germline, CDR1 is GTSNPN and CDR2 SVGIG (reference sequence). The CDR3 protein is CAWRPMAGSNSPLHF. In DNA form, the CDR3 reads TGTGCCTGGAGACCCATGGCTGGGAGTAATTCACCCCTCCACTTT.

The chain is built from TRBV13 and TRBJ1-1, with D hard to call. This CDR3 spans 13 amino acids. Per germline, CDR1 PRHDT and CDR2 FYEKMQ (reference sequence). V was shortened by 5 bases and J by 1 base, with 8 bases between the two germline ends. The CDR3 bases are TGTGCCAGCAGCCGTGACCGGAACACTGAAGCTTTCTTT. It is translated as CASSRDRNTEAFF. The full variable domain, rest sourced from reference TRBV13 and TRBJ1-1, is AAGVIQSPRHLIKEKRETATLKCYPIPRHDTVYWYQQGPGQDPQFLISFYEKMQSDKGSIPDRFSAQQFSDYHSELNMSSLELGDSALYFCASSRDRNTEAFFGQGTRLTVV.

The chain couples TRBV29-1 to TRBJ1-1; no firm D call. V shed 1 base and J shed 9 bases, with 12 bases lying between them. Germline V lookup: CDR1 SQVTM, CDR2 ANQGSEA. CDR3 size: 12 residues. The CDR3 region has the DNA TGCAGCGTTGAAGTGGGCGGATATAAAGCTTTCTTT. This codes for CSVEVGGYKAFF. Variable domain in full (rest from reference TRBV29-1 and TRBJ1-1): SAVISQKPSRDICQRGTSLTIQCQVDSQVTMMFWYRQQPGQSLTLIATANQGSEATYESGFVIDKFPISRPNLTFSTLTVSNMSPEDSSIYLCSVEVGGYKAFFGQGTRLTVV.

V and J are TRBV4-2 and TRBJ2-7; 11 positions agree with TRBD2. Per the germline V gene, CDR1 is LGHNA and CDR2 is YNFKEQ. Trimming at V came to 0 bases and at J to 1 base, leaving 11 bases not matched to a gene. The CDR3 totals 19 residues. This CDR3 is CASSQDFLGLADSSYEQYF. The CDR3 nucleotides are TGTGCCAGCAGCCAAGATTTCTTGGGACTAGCGGACTCTTCCTACGAGCAGTACTTC.

Here the CDR3 DNA reads TGTGCCAGCAGTCCGGACGGCCCCTATGGCTACACCTTC. It specifies CASSPDGPYGYTF. The V and J genes are TRBV5-4 and TRBJ1-2; D is ambiguous. The CDR3 spans 13 residues. CDR1 and CDR2 (germline): SGHNT, YYREEE (reference sequence). Between the trimmed V and J ends, which lost 5 bases and 4 bases, there was a span of 12 bases.

This clone was detected once. The chain combines TRBV5-1 with TRBJ1-1; 7 nucleotides agree with TRBD1. The CDR3 has 16 amino acids. The V and J ends lost 4 bases and 1 base, in that order; junction bases with no gene match: 10. Germline values: CDR1 SGHRS, CDR2 YFSETQ. CDR3: CASSPGSGTANTEAFF. CDR3 nucleotides: TGCGCCAGCAGCCCCGGAAGCGGGACAGCGAACACTGAAGCTTTCTTT.